These T cell receptor beta chains were read from a single sample in a study of T cells after yellow fever vaccination. Via MiXCR, TCRdb re-called the 5' RACE reads, giving one row per CDR3 protein. Found here are about 430,000 distinct CDR3 sequences, over 15% of them singletons; the top ten hold 18%. This specimen was PBMCs, taken before the yellow fever booster vaccination. Source of these receptors: a young man who received the YFV17D yellow fever vaccine. The CDR3 runs from the conserved cysteine through the conserved F or W. Each record gives: V gene, J gene, clone size, D gene, CDR3 protein, CDR3 DNA. The D gene is left open where the match is weak. Clone sizes are given selectively: once, few, many, or a class where the clone is expanded.

TRBV10-3	TRBJ2-2	NA	TRBD2	CAISETSGGDTGELFF	TGTGCCATCAGTGAGACTAGCGGGGGGGACACCGGGGAGCTGTTTTTT
TRBV6-2/TRBV6-3	TRBJ2-1	NA	NA	CASRRDGGNEQFF	TGTGCCAGCAGAAGGGACGGCGGCAATGAGCAGTTCTTC
TRBV5-1	TRBJ1-1	few	NA	CASSLEFTDTEAFF	TGCGCCAGCAGCTTGGAATTCACGGACACTGAAGCTTTCTTT
TRBV12-3/TRBV12-4	TRBJ1-5	few	NA	CASSLYENQPQHF	TGTGCCAGCAGTTTGTACGAAAATCAGCCCCAGCATTTT
TRBV25-1	TRBJ1-2	NA	NA	CASSNIYGYTF	TGTGCCAGCAGCAACATCTATGGCTACACCTTC
TRBV12-3/TRBV12-4	TRBJ1-1	few	NA	CASSLDREMNTEAFF	TGTGCCAGCAGTTTGGATAGGGAGATGAACACTGAAGCTTTCTTT
TRBV30	TRBJ2-7	NA	NA	CAWSVLGGRYEQYF	TGTGCCTGGAGTGTATTGGGGGGCCGGTACGAGCAGTACTTC
TRBV5-1	TRBJ1-2	NA	TRBD1	CASSQGTDLYGYTF	TGCGCCAGCAGCCAAGGGACAGACCTCTATGGCTACACCTTC
TRBV5-1	TRBJ1-2	NA	TRBD1	CASSITGDYGYTF	TGCGCCAGCAGTATTACAGGGGACTATGGCTACACCTTC
TRBV7-3	TRBJ2-5	few	TRBD2	CASSFQAGVETQYF	TGTGCCAGCAGCTTTCAAGCGGGGGTTGAGACCCAGTACTTC
TRBV5-1	TRBJ2-1	NA	NA	CASSFLAGAHNEQFF	TGCGCCAGCAGCTTTCTTGCGGGGGCCCACAATGAGCAGTTCTTC
TRBV6-2/TRBV6-3	TRBJ2-5	NA	NA	CASSYYLLQETQYF	TGTGCCAGCAGTTATTATCTACTCCAAGAGACCCAGTACTTC
TRBV4-2	TRBJ1-1	NA	TRBD1	CASSPLTGGPEAFF	TGTGCCAGCAGCCCCTTGACAGGGGGCCCTGAAGCTTTCTTT
TRBV6-4	TRBJ2-3	many	TRBD1	CASSPQGGPDTQYF	TGTGCCAGCAGCCCACAGGGGGGCCCAGATACGCAGTATTTT
TRBV7-8	TRBJ2-5	NA	NA	CASGGSRETQYF	TGTGCCAGCGGGGGCTCCCGTGAGACCCAGTACTTC
TRBV14	TRBJ2-1	NA	NA	CASSQVAGPYNEQFF	TGTGCCAGCAGCCAAGTTGCGGGGCCTTACAATGAGCAGTTCTTC
TRBV3-1	TRBJ1-1	NA	NA	CASSQRTEAFF	TGTGCCAGCAGCCAAAGGACTGAAGCTTTCTTT
TRBV10-3	TRBJ2-7	few	NA	CAISESGRYEQYF	TGTGCCATCAGTGAGTCAGGGAGGTACGAGCAGTACTTC
TRBV27	TRBJ2-2	many	NA	CASSLAGGELFF	TGTGCCAGCAGCTTGGCAGGGGGGGAGCTGTTTTTT
TRBV10-3	TRBJ2-5	NA	NA	CAISESPRVREETQYF	TGTGCCATCAGTGAGTCGCCGAGGGTGAGGGAAGAGACCCAGTACTTC
TRBV12-3/TRBV12-4	TRBJ1-5	NA	NA	CASSRSSANQPQHF	TGTGCCAGCAGTCGGTCTAGTGCCAATCAGCCCCAGCATTTT
TRBV20-1	TRBJ2-7	NA	NA	CSARPRPGAITYEQYF	TGCAGTGCTCGTCCGCGGCCAGGGGCCATCACTTACGAGCAGTACTTC
TRBV5-1	TRBJ1-2	many	NA	CASSLKTGYGYTF	TGCGCCAGCAGCTTGAAAACAGGATATGGCTACACCTTC
TRBV7-9	TRBJ1-1	few	NA	CASSFLGRITEAFF	TGTGCCAGCAGCTTTCTGGGTAGGATCACTGAAGCTTTCTTT
TRBV12-3/TRBV12-4	TRBJ2-3	many	NA	CASSSGAGSFTDTQYF	TGTGCCAGCAGTTCAGGGGCCGGTTCCTTCACAGATACGCAGTATTTT
TRBV12-3/TRBV12-4	TRBJ2-7	NA	NA	CASSLALAGLGEQYF	TGTGCCAGCAGTTTAGCGCTTGCAGGGCTTGGGGAGCAGTACTTC
TRBV28	TRBJ1-4	few	NA	CASSSRGAPNEKLFF	TGTGCCAGCAGTTCCCGGGGAGCCCCAAATGAAAAACTGTTTTTT
TRBV7-2	TRBJ2-1	NA	TRBD2	CASSFSGGAYNEQFF	TGTGCCAGCAGTTTTAGCGGGGGGGCCTACAATGAGCAGTTCTTC
TRBV6-2/TRBV6-3	TRBJ2-1	once	NA	CASSHGNEQFF	TGTGCCAGCAGCCACGGGAATGAGCAGTTCTTC
TRBV7-2	TRBJ2-5	NA	NA	CASSLTQAATQYF	TGTGCCAGCAGCTTAACGCAAGCGGCGACCCAGTACTTC
TRBV4-3	TRBJ2-7	NA	TRBD2	CASSPQQLAGYEQYF	TGCGCCAGCAGCCCCCAGCAACTAGCGGGCTACGAGCAGTACTTC
TRBV6-5	TRBJ2-5	few	TRBD1	CASRPAGTEETQYF	TGTGCCAGCAGACCTGCCGGGACAGAAGAGACCCAGTACTTC
TRBV12-3/TRBV12-4	TRBJ2-2	many	NA	CASSWTANTGELFF	TGTGCCAGCTCCTGGACAGCGAACACCGGGGAGCTGTTTTTT
TRBV4-2	TRBJ2-3	NA	TRBD2	CASSQGWRGETDTQYF	TGTGCCAGCAGCCAAGGGTGGCGGGGGGAAACAGATACGCAGTATTTT
TRBV12-3/TRBV12-4	TRBJ1-1	NA	NA	CASRMRAMNTEAFF	TGTGCCAGCAGGATGAGGGCCATGAACACTGAAGCTTTCTTT
TRBV10-3	TRBJ2-4	NA	TRBD1	CAVSRDSNIQYF	TGTGCCGTGAGCCGGGACAGTAACATTCAGTACTTC
TRBV5-1	TRBJ2-1	few	TRBD2	CASTPASGGDNEQFF	TGCGCCAGCACCCCGGCTAGCGGGGGGGACAATGAGCAGTTCTTC
TRBV12-3/TRBV12-4	TRBJ2-1	NA	TRBD2	CASELAGGQYNEQFF	TGTGCCAGCGAACTAGCGGGGGGGCAGTACAATGAGCAGTTCTTC
TRBV15	TRBJ1-4	NA	NA	CATSRDRSGTTAEKLFF	TGTGCCACCAGCAGAGATCGGTCGGGCACAACGGCGGAAAAACTGTTTTTT
TRBV5-1	TRBJ2-5	NA	TRBD2	CASSWGAGMIQETQYF	TGCGCCAGCAGCTGGGGAGCGGGGATGATCCAAGAGACCCAGTACTTC
TRBV6-5	TRBJ2-3	NA	TRBD2	CASSYTSGGADTQYF	TGTGCCAGCAGTTACACTAGCGGGGGGGCAGATACGCAGTATTTT